The sequence of this T cell receptor beta chain was determined in a study of CD8 T cells in Susac syndrome. With random hexamers, 0.5 to 1 ug RNA was reverse transcribed. An immunoSEQ multiplex PCR generated amplified TCR beta CDR3 products spanning 54 Vbeta and 13 Jbeta. Each CDR3 protein gets one entry after TCRdb re-called the immunoSEQ multiplex PCR reads with MiXCR. The sample holds approximately 300,000 distinct CDR3 sequences, about 88% seen once. Treatment-naive patients with stable or active relapsing-remitting disease served as multiple sclerosis controls. CD8+ and CD4+ T cells were negatively isolated; TEMRA cells were FACS-enriched. V dropped 0 bases and J dropped 8 bases, with 16 bases sitting between them. CDR1 is SGHAT and CDR2 is FQNNGV in the germline V gene. The length of the CDR3 is 15 residues.

This chain joins TRBV11-2 and TRBJ1-1; D uncertain. This sequence originates from a human donor with multiple sclerosis. The source material was CD8+ T cells from PBMCs. The CDR3 loop reads CASSLEVGGLLEAFF. The CDR3 nucleotides read TGTGCCAGCAGCTTAGAAGTGGGCGGCTTATTGGAAGCTTTCTTT.